A few counts support the clone carrying this T cell receptor beta chain. Treated in the United States were all of the participants with HIV. The sample originates from a study of long-term antiretroviral therapy in people with HIV. The germline V and J ends were trimmed by 8 bases and 5 bases, with 9 bases remaining between them. This CDR3 has 11 amino acids. CDR1 is SGHTA and CDR2 is FQGNSA in the germline V gene. The libraries were made with immunoSEQ v3.0 at survey level. A per-sample goal of about 40,000-55,000 T-cell genomes was targeted by sequencing. Measured with immunoSEQ multiplex PCR; TCRdb has only the in-frame clones, and not every one. The sample shows fewer than 30,000 clones, roughly 80% of them seen only once.

The sequences come from unsorted PBMCs, collected 3 years after starting antiretroviral therapy. This chain uses TRBV7-2 with TRBJ1-2; D is unresolved. The receptor's source is a man aged 40-49 years with HIV. The CDR3: CASGDYYGYTF. The DNA for the CDR3 is TGTGCCAGCGGGGATTATTATGGCTACACCTTC.